The 18 T cell receptor beta chains below were found in one sample sequenced in a study of shared clonotypes between healthy human individuals. Assay: immunoSEQ multiplex PCR; the TCRdb copy retains only in-frame clones and omits some. The sample contains fewer than 600,000 clones, 60% to 80% of which appear only once. The specimen sequenced was PBMCs. The receptors here all came from a woman between 40 and 50 years old in good health. Some clones in this sample may be carry-over from other donors' samples.

Remarks on this clone: This may stem from a read error, because a much larger clone lies one nucleotide away. The chain employs TRBV6-5 and TRBJ2-7; possible D gene TRBD1, 6 bases. The CDR3 runs 13 residues. The V gene lost 6 bases and the J gene lost 0 bases, with 9 bases spanning the gap. Looked up from germline, CDR1 is MNHEY and CDR2 is SVGAGI. The CDR3: CASSQQGSYEQYF. For the CDR3, the DNA is TGTGCCAGCAGCCAACAGGGCTCCTACGAGCAGTACTTC.

The table lists this clone with a few counts. The rearrangement joins TRBV6-1 to TRBJ2-7; possibly TRBD1 for D (6 bases). Trimming removed 2 bases from V and 5 bases from J, with 10 bases in between. Germline V gene lookup returns CDR1 MNHNS and CDR2 SASEGT. CDR3 size: 13 residues. CDR3 bases: TGTGCCAGCAGTGAATTACCAGGGGACGAGCAGTACTTC. Residues: CASSELPGDEQYF.

The CDR3 DNA follows: TGTGCCAGCAGCTTGGGACTAGCGGGAGGGCCGATGGAGACCCAGTACTTC. This gives the protein CASSLGLAGGPMETQYF. The rearrangement uses TRBV5-5 and TRBJ2-5; 14 positions match TRBD2. CDR3 length: 17 amino acids. V shed 0 bases and J 5 bases; nucleotides not matched to a gene: 6. Germline V CDR1 and CDR2: SGHKS, YYEKEE (reference sequence).

The rearrangement uses TRBV4-3 and TRBJ2-1; TRBD1 might be the D (5 bases). Germline-derived CDR1 and CDR2 are LGHNA and YSLEER. This CDR3 region has 17 residues. The V and J ends lost 3 bases and 0 bases respectively, with 15 bases between them. The CDR3 DNA reads as TGCGCCAGCAGCCAGCTAAAGGGGTCGGACTCCTACAATGAGCAGTTCTTC. This codes for CASSQLKGSDSYNEQFF.

V gene TRBV30 combines with J gene TRBJ1-4; 8 bases fit TRBD1. J was trimmed by 7 bases and V by 3 bases; bases with no gene match: 4. Per the germline V gene, CDR1 is GTSNPN and CDR2 is SVGIG (reference sequence). The CDR3 contains 13 residues. The CDR3 DNA is TGTGCCTGGAGCGGACAGGGTCCTGAAAAACTGTTTTTT. Amino acid sequence: CAWSGQGPEKLFF.

The chain carries TRBV7-2 and TRBJ2-5, with no clear D. Trimming removed 1 base from V and 2 bases from J, with 5 bases in between. CDR1 and CDR2 from the germline V gene are SGHTA and FQGNSA. This CDR3 has 13 residues. This CDR3 reads CASSLELQETQYF. The CDR3 bases are TGTGCCAGCAGCTTAGAACTACAAGAGACCCAGTACTTC.

On this clone: The conserved phenylalanine or tryptophan is not found at the CDR3 terminus, so this likely reflects a read error. The V call is TRBV19, the J call TRBJ2-6; 10 bases fit TRBD2. The germline V gene has CDR1 LNHDA and CDR2 SQIVND (reference sequence). The CDR3 length is 16 residues. The V and J ends lost 5 bases and 3 bases, in that order; junction bases with no gene match: 4. The CDR3 is CASSPSGRFGANVLTS. The CDR3 bases are TGTGCCAGTAGTCCTAGCGGGAGATTTGGGGCCAACGTCCTGACTTCC.

The chain links TRBV15 to TRBJ2-1; D possibly corresponds to TRBD2 (6 bases). V was cut by 1 base and J by 8 bases, with 12 bases left in between. Germline-derived CDR1 and CDR2 are LNHNV and YYDKDF (reference sequence). The CDR3 runs to 14 residues. The CDR3: CATSRALARDEQFF. CDR3 sequence (DNA): TGTGCCACCAGCAGAGCCCTAGCGCGGGATGAGCAGTTCTTC.

Only one count was recorded for this clone. The CDR3 here is CASSVGIGIHYGYTF. CDR3 bases: TGTGCCAGCAGCGTTGGGATCGGGATACACTATGGCTACACCTTC. The chain employs TRBV9 and TRBJ1-2; D gene unclear. The CDR3 sequence is 15 residues long. CDR1 and CDR2 (germline): SGDLS, YYNGEE. The ends were cut back, 2 bases at V and 3 bases at J, with 14 bases in the middle.

The CDR3 DNA sequence: TGTGCCATCAGGGAGGGGGGCACTGAAGCTTTCTTT. Translating it yields CAIREGGTEAFF. This sequence joins TRBV10-3 and TRBJ1-1, with a weak D call TRBD1 (6 bases). Germline loops: CDR1 ENHRY, CDR2 SYGVKD. The CDR3 spans 12 residues. Trimming took off 6 bases at V and 4 bases at J, with 9 bases between the two ends.

V and J are TRBV5-4 and TRBJ2-5, with 12 bases matching TRBD2. CDR1 is SGHNT and CDR2 is YYREEE in the germline V gene (reference sequence). After removal of 0 bases from V and 5 bases from J, the junction contained 8 bases not matched to a gene. There are 17 residues in the CDR3. The CDR3 DNA follows: TGTGCCAGCAGCTTGGGGGCTAGCGGGAGGGGATGGGAGACCCAGTACTTC. This encodes CASSLGASGRGWETQYF.

The chain employs TRBV27 and TRBJ2-1; D could derive from TRBD1 or TRBD2 (5 bases each). CDR1 MNHEY and CDR2 SMNVEV come from the germline V gene (reference sequence). The CDR3 sequence is 15 residues long. V shed 8 bases and J shed 1 base, with 15 bases lying between them. Here the CDR3 reads CASGRSRESYNEQFF. The DNA of the CDR3 is TGTGCCAGCGGCCGCTCCAGGGAGTCCTACAATGAGCAGTTCTTC.

The chain employs TRBV5-1 and TRBJ2-1, with TRBD1 as a possible D gene (7 bases). The germline V gene has CDR1 SGHRS and CDR2 YFSETQ. The CDR3 consists of 15 residues. Deletions cut 1 base from V and 7 bases from J, with 15 bases between. CDR3 nucleotides: TGCGCCAGCAGCTTGAGAGGGGGCGCGGGGAATGAGCAGTTCTTC. Translated, it gives CASSLRGGAGNEQFF.

V usage is TRBV7-9 and J usage is TRBJ2-7; D call uncertain. The CDR3 is made up of 13 amino acids. Germline V gene lookup returns CDR1 SEHNR and CDR2 FQNEAQ (reference sequence). The V end lost 2 bases, the J end lost 6 bases, and 11 bases lay between the germline ends. CDR3 amino acids: CASSLSSIPEQYF. CDR3 sequence (DNA): TGTGCCAGCAGCTTATCCTCCATCCCCGAGCAGTACTTC.

The count of this clone is one. This chain links TRBV19 with TRBJ2-3; the match to TRBD2 covers 11 bases. This CDR3 spans 15 amino acids. Germline CDR1 reads LNHDA; CDR2 reads SQIVND (reference sequence). The CDR3 loop is CATSILAGETDTQYF. The CDR3 nucleotides are TGTGCAACATCAATACTAGCGGGGGAGACAGATACGCAGTATTTT.

This chain links TRBV28 with TRBJ2-3, with 11 bases aligning to TRBD2. The CDR3 is made up of 16 amino acids. V trimming: 5 bases; J trimming: 3 bases; junction bases outside the gene matches: 7. From germline, CDR1 is MDHEN and CDR2 SYDVKM. CDR3 in amino acids: CASSQIRLAGTDTQYF. Here the CDR3 DNA reads TGTGCCAGCAGTCAAATCAGACTAGCGGGAACAGATACGCAGTATTTT.

The chain recombines TRBV28 with TRBJ2-3, with D hard to call. The V end lost 2 bases, the J end lost 1 base, and 7 bases lay between the germline ends. The CDR3 runs 14 residues. Germline-derived CDR1 and CDR2 are MDHEN and SYDVKM. CDR3 residues: CASSLRIGTDTQYF. The DNA for the CDR3 is TGTGCCAGCAGTTTACGGATTGGCACAGATACGCAGTATTTT.

This sequence joins TRBV7-8 and TRBJ2-7; 8 positions match TRBD2. After removal of 7 bases from V and 3 bases from J, the junction contained 8 bases not matched to a gene. The CDR3 runs to 14 residues. The germline V gene encodes CDR1 SGHVS and CDR2 FQNEAQ. In DNA form, the CDR3 reads TGTGCCAGCACCGGGGGGGCTACCCTCTACGAGCAGTACTTC. Its protein product is CASTGGATLYEQYF.